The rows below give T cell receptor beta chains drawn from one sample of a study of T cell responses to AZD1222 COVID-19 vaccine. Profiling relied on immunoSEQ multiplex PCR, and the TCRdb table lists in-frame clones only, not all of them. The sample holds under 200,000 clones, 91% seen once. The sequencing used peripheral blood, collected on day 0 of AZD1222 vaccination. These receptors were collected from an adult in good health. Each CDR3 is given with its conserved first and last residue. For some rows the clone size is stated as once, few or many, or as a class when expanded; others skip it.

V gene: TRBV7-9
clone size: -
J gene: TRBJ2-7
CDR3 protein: CASSLGLEQYF

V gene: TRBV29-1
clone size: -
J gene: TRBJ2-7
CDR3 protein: CSVAWGLSGFYEQYF

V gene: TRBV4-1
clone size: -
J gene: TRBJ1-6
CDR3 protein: CASSWGESPLHF

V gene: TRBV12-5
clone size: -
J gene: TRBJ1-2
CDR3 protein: CASGRQGVIYTF

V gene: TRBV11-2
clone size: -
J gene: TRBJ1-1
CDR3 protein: CASSDPSTEAFF

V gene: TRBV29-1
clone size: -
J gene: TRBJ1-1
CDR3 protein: CSVQGALEAFF

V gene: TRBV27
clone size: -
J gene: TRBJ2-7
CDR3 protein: CASRGIGYEQYF

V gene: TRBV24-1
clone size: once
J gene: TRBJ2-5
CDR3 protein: CATARQGVGETQYF

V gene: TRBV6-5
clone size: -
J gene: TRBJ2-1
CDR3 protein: CASSYLSGVGNEQFF

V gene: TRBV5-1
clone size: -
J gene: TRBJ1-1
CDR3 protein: CASSSGHPNTEAFF

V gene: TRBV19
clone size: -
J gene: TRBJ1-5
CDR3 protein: CASSGRQTGSNQPQHF

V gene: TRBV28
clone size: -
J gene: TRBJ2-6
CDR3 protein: CASSSGNSGANVLTF

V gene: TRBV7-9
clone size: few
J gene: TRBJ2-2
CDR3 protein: CASSHLQGSLNTGELFF

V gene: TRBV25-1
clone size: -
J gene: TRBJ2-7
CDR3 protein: CASSESSNSYEQYF

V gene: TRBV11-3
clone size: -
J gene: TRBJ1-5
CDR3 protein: CASSWTSNQPQHF

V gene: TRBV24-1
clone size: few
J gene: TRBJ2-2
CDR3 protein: CATSDLRDTGELFF

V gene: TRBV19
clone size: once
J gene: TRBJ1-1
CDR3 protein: CASSPRQGNTEAFF

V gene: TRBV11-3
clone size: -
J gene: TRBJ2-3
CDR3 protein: CASSLTGTGGLSTDTQYF

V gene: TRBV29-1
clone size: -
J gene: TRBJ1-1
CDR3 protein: CSVIGQLPMNTEAFF

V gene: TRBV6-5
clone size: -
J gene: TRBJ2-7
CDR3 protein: CASSYTRRGEQYF

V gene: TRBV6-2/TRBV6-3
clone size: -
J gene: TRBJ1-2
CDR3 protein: CASSSRRGTGGSGYTF

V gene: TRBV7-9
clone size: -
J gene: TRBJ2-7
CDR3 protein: CASSCREREGSTCEQYF

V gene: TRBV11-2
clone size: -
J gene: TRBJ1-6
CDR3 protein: CASSLARGGNSPLHF

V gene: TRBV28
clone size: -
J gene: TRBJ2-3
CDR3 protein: CASSLSDRGDTQYF